This T cell receptor beta chain was identified during a study of CD8+CD57+ T cells in acquired aplastic anemia. Whole-study context: The study obtained an average of roughly 3 ug of DNA from sorted CD4+ and CD8+ cells.

Patients sequenced had flow cytometry evidence of CD8+CD57+ cell expansion. In this sample, this clonotype turned up many times. The antigen is unknown. In germline, CDR1 is SEHNR, CDR2 FQNEAQ (reference sequence). J gave up 5 bases and V 3 bases, and 3 bases lay outside the gene matches. The CDR3 totals 14 residues. The template for TCR beta VDJ and CDR3 sequence profiling was genomic DNA. TCRdb used MiXCR to reprocess the reads, holding one entry per CDR3 protein. The table records 150,000 to 200,000 distinct CDR3 sequences, 63% of them present only once. Study-level points and caveats: Comparison of patients with controls identified about 27 shared CD8+ CDR3 sequences. Simpson's diversity of CD8+ cells was not significantly different in patients compared with controls.

The sequence derives from a human donor with aplastic anemia. This chain joins TRBV7-9 and TRBJ1-4; 7 nucleotides agree with TRBD1. The sample consisted of sorted CD4+, CD8+, or CD8+CD57+ T cells (not recorded which) from PBMCs. This CDR3 is CASSLTGTNEKLFF. CDR3 DNA sequence: TGTGCCAGCAGCTTGACAGGGACGAATGAAAAACTGTTTTTT.